This TCR beta chain was observed in a study of blood T cell repertoires in COVID-19 (TCRdb year 2020). General notes on the study: The collaborator samples originated in the United States, Italy and Spain and spanned the acute and convalescent phases of COVID-19. HLA class I and class II types, where available, came from metadata supplied by the sample provider rather than from assay-based typing. Sample metadata almost always included a de-identified subject ID, COVID-19 status, age in years and sex. The dataset comprised deeply sampled blood TCRbeta repertoires from subjects exposed to, actively infected with, or recovered from COVID-19. Samples were obtained from the ongoing ImmuneRACE study (first 160 participants) and from over 1,000 subjects provided by 6 global collaborators. The material from the prospective study consisted of cDNA or gDNA derived from T cells, B-cell-depleted T cells, or PBMCs. The repertoires were made available in a free public database intended to serve as a resource for research on the immune response to SARS-CoV-2. General findings and caveats noted by the study authors: The amount of clinical and demographic metadata varied by source and participant and was provided uncurated.

About this clone: The antigen this receptor binds is unknown. No qualities accompany the bases; no much larger clone lies one base away.

TCRbeta CDR3 regions were amplified from genomic DNA using the immunoSEQ Assay, a bias-controlled multiplex PCR. In the authors' own workflow: The number of nucleated cells in each sample was estimated from the amplification of reference gene primers within the assay. To quantify the absolute abundance of each unique TCRbeta CDR3 rearrangement, sequence reads were collapsed and filtered. For each sample, productive Simpson clonality was calculated by taking the square root of Simpson's diversity index across productive rearrangements. TCRdb mirrors the immuneACCESS table, restricted to in-frame sequences. Some clones are absent from its copies; in checked studies, under half trace to an unresolved V gene, and the reason for the others is unknown. V and J calls and clone size are as listed in that table; D and trimming were resolved from the DNA. The sample has about 410,000 clones on record, approximately 89% of them singletons. The ten most abundant clones make up less than 2% of the sample.

One collaborating source in Seattle enrolled patients during active infection and followed them longitudinally through the course of disease. Whole blood was collected in K2EDTA tubes by collaborating institutions according to the institutions' own protocols. For TCRbeta analysis, collaborators shipped samples as frozen whole blood, isolated PBMCs, or DNA extracted from either of those sample types. V was cut back by 6 bases and J by 3 bases, leaving a gap of 9 bases between them. CDR1 LNHDA and CDR2 SQIVND were looked up in the germline V gene (reference sequence). The CDR3 starts with the cysteine, ends with the phenylalanine, and has 13 residues. Of the read, only the CDR3 DNA is kept; its 39 bases are in frame from base 1.

What was sequenced was peripheral blood. This TCR derives from a woman aged 40 to 50 with COVID-19, enrolled during active disease. Here the chain combines TRBV19 and TRBJ1-5, with no reliable assignment of the D segment. This receptor carries the CDR3 CASRLGPNQPQHF. The sequenced DNA is TGTGCCAGTAGATTGGGCCCCAATCAGCCCCAGCATTTT.